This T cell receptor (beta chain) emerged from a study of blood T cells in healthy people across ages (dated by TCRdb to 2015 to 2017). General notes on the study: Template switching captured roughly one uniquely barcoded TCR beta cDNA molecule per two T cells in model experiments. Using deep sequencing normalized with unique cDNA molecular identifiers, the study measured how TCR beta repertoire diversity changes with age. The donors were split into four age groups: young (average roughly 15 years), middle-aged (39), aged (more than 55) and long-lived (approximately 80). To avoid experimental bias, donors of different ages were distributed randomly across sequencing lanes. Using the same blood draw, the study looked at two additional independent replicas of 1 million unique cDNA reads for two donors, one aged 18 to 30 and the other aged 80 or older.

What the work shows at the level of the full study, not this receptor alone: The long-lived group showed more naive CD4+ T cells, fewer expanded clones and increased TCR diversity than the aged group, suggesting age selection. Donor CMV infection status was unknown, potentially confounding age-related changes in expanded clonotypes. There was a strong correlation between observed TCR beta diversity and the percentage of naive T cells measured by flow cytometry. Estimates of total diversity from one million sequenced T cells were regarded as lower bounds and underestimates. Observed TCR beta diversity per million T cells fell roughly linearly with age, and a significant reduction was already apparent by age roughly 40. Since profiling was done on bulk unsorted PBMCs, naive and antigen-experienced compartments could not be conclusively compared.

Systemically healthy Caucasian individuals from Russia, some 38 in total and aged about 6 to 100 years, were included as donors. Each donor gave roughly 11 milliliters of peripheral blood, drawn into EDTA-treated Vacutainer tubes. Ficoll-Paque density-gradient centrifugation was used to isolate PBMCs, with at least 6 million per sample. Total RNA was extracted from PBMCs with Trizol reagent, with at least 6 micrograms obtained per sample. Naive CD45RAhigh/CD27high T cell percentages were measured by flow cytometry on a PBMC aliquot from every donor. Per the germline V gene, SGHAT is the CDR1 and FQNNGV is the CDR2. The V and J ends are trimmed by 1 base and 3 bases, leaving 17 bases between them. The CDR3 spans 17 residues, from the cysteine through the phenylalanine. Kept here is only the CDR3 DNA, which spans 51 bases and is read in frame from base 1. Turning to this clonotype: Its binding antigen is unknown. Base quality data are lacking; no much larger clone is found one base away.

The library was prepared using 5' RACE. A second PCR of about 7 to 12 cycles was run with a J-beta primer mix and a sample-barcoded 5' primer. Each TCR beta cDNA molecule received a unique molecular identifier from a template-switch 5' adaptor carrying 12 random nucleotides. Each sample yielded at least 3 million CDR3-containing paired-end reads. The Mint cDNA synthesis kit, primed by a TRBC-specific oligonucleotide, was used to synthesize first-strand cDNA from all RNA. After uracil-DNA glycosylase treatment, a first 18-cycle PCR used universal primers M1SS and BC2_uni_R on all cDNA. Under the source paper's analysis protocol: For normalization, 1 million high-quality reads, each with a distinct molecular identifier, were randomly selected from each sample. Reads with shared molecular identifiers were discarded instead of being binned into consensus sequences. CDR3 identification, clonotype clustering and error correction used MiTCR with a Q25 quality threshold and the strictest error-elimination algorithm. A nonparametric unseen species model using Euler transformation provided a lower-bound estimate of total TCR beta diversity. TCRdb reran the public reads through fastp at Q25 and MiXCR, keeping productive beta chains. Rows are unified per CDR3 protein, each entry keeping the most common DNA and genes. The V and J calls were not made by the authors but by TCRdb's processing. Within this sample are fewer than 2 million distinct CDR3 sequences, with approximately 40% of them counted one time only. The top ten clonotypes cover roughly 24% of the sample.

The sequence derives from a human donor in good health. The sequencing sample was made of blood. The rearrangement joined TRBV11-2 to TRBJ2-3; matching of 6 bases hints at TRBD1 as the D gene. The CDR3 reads CASSLGPRGETTDTQYF. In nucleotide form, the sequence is TGTGCCAGCAGCTTAGGGCCCAGGGGTGAAACAACAGATACGCAGTATTTT.